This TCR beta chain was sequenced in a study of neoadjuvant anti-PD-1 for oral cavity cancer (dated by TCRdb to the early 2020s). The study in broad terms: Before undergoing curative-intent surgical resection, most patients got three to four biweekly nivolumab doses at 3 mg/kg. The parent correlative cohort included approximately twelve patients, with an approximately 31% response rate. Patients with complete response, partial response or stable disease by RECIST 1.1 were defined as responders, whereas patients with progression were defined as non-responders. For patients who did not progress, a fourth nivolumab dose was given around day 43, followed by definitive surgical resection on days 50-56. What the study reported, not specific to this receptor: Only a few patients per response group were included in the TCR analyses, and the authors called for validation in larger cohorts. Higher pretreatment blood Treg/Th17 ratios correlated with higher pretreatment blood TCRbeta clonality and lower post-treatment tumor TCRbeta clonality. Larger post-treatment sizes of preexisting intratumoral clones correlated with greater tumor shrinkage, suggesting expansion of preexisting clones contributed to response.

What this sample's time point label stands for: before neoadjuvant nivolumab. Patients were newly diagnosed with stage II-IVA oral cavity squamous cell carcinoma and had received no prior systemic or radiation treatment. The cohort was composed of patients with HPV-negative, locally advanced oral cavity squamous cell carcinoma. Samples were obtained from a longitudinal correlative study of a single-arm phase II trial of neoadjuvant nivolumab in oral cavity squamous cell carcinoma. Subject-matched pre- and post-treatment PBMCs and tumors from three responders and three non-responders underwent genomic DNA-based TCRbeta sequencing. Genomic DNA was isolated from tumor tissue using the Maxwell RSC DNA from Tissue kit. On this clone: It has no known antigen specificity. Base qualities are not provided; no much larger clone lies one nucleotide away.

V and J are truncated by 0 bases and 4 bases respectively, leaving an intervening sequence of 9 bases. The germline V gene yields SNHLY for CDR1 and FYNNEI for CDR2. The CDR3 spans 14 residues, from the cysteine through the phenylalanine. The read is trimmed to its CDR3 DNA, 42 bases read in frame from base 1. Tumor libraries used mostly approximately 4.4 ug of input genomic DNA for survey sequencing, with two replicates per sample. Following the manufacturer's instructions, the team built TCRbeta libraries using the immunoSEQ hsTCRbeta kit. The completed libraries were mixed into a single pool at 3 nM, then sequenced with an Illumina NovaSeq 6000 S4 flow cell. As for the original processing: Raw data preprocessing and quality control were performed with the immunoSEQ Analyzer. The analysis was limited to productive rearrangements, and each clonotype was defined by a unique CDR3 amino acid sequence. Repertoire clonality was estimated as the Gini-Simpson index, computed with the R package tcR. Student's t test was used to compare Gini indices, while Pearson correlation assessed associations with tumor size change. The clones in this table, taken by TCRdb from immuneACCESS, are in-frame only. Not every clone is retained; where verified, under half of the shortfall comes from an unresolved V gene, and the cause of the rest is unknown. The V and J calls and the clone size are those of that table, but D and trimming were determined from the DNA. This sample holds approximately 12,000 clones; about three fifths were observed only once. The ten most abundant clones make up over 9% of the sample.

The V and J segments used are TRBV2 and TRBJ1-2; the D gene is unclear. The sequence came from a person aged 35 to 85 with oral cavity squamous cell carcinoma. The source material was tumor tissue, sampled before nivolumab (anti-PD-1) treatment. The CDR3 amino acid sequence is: CASSEALGGYGYTF. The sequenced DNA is TGTGCCAGCAGTGAAGCGCTGGGTGGCTATGGCTACACCTTC.